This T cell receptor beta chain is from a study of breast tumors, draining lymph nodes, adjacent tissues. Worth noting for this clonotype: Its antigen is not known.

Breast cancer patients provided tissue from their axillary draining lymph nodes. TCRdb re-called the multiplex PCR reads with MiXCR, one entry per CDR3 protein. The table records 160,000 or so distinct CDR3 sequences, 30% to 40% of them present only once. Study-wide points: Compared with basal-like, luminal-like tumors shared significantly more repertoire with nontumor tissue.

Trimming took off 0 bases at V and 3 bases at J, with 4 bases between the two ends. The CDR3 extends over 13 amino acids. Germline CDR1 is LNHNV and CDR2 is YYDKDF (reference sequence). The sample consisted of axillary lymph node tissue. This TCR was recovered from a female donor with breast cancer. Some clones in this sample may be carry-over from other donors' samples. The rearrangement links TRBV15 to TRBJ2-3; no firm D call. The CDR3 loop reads CATSRETTDTQYF. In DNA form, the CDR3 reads TGTGCCACCAGCAGAGAAACAACAGATACGCAGTATTTT.